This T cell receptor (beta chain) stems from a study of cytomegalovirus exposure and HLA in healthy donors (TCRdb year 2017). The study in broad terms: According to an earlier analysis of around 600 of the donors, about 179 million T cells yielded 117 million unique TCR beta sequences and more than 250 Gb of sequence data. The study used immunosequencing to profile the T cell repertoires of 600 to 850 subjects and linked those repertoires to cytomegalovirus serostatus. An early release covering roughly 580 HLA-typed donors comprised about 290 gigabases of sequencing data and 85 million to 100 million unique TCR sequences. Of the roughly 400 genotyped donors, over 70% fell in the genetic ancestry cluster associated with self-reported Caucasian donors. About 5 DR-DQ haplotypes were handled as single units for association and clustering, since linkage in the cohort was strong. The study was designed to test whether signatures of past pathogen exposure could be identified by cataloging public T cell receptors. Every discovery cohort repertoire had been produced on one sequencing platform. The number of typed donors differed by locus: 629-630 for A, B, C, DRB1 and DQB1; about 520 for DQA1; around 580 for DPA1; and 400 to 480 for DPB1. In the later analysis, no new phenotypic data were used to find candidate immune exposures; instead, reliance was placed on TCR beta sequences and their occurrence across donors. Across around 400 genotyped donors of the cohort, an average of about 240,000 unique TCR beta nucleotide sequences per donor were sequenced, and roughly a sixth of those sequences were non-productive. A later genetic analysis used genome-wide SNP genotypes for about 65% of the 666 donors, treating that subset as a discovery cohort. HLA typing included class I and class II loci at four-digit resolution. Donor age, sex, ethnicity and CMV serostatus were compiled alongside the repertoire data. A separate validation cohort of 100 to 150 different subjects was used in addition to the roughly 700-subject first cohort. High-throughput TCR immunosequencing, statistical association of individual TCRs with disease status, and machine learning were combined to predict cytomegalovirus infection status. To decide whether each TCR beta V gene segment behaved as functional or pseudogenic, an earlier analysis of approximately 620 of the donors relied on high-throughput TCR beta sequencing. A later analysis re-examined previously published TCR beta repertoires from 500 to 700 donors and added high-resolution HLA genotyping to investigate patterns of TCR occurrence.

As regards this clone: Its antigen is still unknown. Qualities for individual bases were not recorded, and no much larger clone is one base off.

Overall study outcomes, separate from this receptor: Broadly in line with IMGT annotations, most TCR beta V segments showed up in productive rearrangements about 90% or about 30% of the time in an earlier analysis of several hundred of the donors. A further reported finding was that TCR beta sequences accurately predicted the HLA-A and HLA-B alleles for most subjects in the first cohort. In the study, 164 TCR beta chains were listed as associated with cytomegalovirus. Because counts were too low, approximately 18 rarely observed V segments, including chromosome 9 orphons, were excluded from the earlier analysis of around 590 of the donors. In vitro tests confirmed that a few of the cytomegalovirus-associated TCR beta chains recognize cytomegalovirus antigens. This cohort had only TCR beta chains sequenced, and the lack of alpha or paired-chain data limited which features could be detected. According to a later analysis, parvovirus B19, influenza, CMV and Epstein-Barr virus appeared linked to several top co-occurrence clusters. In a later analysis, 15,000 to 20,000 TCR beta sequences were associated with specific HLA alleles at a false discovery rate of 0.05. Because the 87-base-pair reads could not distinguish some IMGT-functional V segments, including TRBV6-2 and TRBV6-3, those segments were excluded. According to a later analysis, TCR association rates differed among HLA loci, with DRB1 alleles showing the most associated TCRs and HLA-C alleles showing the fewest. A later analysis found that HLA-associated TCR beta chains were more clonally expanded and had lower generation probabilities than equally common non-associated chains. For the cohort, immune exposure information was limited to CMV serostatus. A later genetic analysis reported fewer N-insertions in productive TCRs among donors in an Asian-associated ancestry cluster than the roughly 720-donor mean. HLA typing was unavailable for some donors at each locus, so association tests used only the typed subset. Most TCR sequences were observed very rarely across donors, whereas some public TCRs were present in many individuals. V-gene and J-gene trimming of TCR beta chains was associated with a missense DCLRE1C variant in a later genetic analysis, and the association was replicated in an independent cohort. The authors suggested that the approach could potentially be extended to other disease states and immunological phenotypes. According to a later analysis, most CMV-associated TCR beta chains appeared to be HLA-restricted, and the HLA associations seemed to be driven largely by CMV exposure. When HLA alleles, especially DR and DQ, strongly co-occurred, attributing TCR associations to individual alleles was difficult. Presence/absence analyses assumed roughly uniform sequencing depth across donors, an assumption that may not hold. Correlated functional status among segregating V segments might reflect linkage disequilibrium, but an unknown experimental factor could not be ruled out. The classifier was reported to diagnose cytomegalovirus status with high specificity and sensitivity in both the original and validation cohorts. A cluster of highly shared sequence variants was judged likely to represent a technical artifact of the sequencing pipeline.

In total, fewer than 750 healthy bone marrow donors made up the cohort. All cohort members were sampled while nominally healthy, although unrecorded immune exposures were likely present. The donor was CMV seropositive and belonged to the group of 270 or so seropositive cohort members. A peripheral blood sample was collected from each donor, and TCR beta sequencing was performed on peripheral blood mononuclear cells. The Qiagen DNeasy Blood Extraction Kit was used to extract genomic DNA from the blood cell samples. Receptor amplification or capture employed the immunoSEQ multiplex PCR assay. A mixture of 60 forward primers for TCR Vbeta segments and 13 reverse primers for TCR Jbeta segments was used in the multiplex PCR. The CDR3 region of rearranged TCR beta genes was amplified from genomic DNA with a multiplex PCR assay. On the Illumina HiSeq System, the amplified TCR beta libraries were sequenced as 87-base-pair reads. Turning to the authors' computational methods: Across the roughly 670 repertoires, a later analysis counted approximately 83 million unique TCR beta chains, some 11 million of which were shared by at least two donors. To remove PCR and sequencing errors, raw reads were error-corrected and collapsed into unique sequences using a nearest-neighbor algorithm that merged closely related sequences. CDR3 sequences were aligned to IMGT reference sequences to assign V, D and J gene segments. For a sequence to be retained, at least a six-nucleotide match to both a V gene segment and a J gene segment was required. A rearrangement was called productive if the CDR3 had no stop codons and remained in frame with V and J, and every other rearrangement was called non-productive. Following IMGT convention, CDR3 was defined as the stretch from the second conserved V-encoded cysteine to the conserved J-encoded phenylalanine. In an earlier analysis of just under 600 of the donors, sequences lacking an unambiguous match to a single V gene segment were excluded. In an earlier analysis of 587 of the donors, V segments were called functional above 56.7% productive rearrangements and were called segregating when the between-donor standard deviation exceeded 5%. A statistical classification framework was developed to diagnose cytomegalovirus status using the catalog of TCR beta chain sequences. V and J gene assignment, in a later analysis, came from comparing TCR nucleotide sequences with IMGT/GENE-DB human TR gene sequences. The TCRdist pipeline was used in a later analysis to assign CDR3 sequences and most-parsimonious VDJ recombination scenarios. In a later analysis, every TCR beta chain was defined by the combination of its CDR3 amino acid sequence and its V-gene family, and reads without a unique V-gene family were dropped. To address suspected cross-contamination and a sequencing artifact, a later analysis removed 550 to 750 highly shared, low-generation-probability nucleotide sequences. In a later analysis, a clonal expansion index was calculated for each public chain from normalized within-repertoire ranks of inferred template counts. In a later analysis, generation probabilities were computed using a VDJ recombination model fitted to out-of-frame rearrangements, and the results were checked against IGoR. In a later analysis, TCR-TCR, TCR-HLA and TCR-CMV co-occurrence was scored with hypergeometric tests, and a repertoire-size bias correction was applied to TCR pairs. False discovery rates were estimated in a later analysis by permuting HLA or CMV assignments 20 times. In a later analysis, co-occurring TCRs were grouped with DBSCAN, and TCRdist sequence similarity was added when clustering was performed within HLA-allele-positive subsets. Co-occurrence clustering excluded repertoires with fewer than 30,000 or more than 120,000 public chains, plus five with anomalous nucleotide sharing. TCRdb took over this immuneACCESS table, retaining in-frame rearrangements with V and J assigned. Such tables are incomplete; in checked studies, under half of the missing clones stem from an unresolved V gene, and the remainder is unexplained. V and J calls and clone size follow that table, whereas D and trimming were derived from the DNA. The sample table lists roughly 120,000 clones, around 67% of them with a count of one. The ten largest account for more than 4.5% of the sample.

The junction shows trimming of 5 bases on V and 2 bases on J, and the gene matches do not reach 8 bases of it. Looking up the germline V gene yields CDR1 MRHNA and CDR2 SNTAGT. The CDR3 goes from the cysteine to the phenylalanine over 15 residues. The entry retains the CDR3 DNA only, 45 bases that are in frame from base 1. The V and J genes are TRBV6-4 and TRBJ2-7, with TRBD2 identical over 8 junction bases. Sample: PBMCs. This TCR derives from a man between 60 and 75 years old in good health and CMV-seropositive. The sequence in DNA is TGTGCCAGCAGTCCTCTGGCGGGGGGCACCTACGAGCAGTACTTC. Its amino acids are CASSPLAGGTYEQYF.